Listed here are 27 T cell receptor beta chains from one sample, sequenced in a study of T cells in Graves' hyperthyroidism and ophthalmopathy. The CDR3 regions of TCR beta were amplified from RNA transcripts. TCR CDR3 regions were first amplified by RT-PCR with HTBI primers. Using its own MiXCR run on the multiplex PCR reads, TCRdb lists one record per CDR3 protein. Of approximately 640,000 distinct CDR3 sequences in the sample, around 15% were seen once. The sequenced material came from blood. These receptor sequences come from a woman aged 25-40 years with Graves' hyperthyroidism.

This clonotype was detected many times. In nucleotides, the CDR3 is TGCGCCAGCCAGGACAGCGCTAACACTGAAGCTTTCTTT. Amino acids: CASQDSANTEAFF. The chain combines TRBV10-1 with TRBJ1-1, with a weak D call TRBD1 (6 bases). Germline-derived CDR1 and CDR2 are WNHNN and SYGVQD (reference sequence). V lost 8 bases to trimming and J lost 2 bases, with 12 bases between them. The CDR3 length is 13 residues.

This clonotype was counted only a few times. The chain uses TRBV13 and TRBJ2-1; 10 nucleotides agree with TRBD2. Germline V CDR1 and CDR2: PRHDT, FYEKMQ (reference sequence). The junction had 11 bases not matched to a gene; V was cut back by 7 bases and J by 8 bases. The CDR3 length is 15 residues. The CDR3 spells CASTPGSGRADEQFF. The CDR3 bases are TGTGCCAGCACCCCAGGGAGCGGGAGGGCGGATGAGCAGTTCTTC.

This clonotype was observed many times. The chain links TRBV28 to TRBJ2-3; TRBD2 matches at 9 bases. V was clipped by 6 bases and J by 3 bases; unmatched bases: 7. The CDR3 totals 15 residues. CDR1 and CDR2 (germline): MDHEN, SYDVKM. For the CDR3, the DNA is TGTGCCAGCAGCCTAACTAGCGGGTGGACAGATACGCAGTATTTT. Protein sequence: CASSLTSGWTDTQYF.

In regard to this clonotype: One base away lies a much larger clone, so this may be a sequencing read error. This chain links TRBV2 with TRBJ2-6; TRBD1 or TRBD2 may be the D gene (5 bases each). V shed 1 base and J shed 4 bases, with 8 bases lying between them. The CDR3 is 15 residues long. In germline, CDR1 is SNHLY, CDR2 FYNNEI. In DNA, the CDR3 is TGTGCCAGCAGTGAAGGGGGGTACGGGGCCAACGTCCTGACTTTC. Its translation: CASSEGGYGANVLTF.

Comment on this clonotype: A much larger clone differs by one base, so this may be a read error. No conserved phenylalanine or tryptophan is present at the end of the CDR3, so a read error is the likely explanation. This sequence joins TRBV2 and TRBJ1-4; D gene unclear. The CDR3 spans 14 residues. Germline lookup yields CDR1 SNHLY and CDR2 FYNNEI. V lost 5 bases and J 8 bases, leaving 15 bases between the germline ends. CDR3 in DNA: TGTGCCAGCAGTCCGATTCGTATGGGGGAAAAACTGTTTTCT. Amino acids: CASSPIRMGEKLFS.

Remarks on this clonotype: The junction shows a germline mismatch at one end, possibly a read error. This chain links TRBV4-1 with TRBJ2-3, with D uncertain. The CDR3 is made up of 13 amino acids. Germline CDR1 is MGHRA and CDR2 is YSYEKL. CDR3 nucleotides: TGCGCCAGCAACCAATACCACACAGATACGCAGTATTTT. Protein: CASNQYHTDTQYF.

The gene calls are TRBV7-2 and TRBJ1-3; D is unresolved. Germline assignment: CDR1 SGHTA and CDR2 FQGNSA. V was pared by 2 bases and J by 2 bases, with 10 bases between. CDR3 length equals 15 residues. The CDR3 reads CASSLHSDPGNTIYF. In DNA, the CDR3 is TGTGCCAGCAGCTTACACTCGGACCCTGGAAACACCATATATTTT. Full variable domain (rest looked up from reference TRBV7-2 and TRBJ1-3): GAGVSQSPSNKVTEKGKDVELRCDPISGHTALYWYRQSLGQGLEFLIYFQGNSAPDKSGLPSDRFSAERTGGSVSTLTIQRTQQEDSAVYLCASSLHSDPGNTIYFGEGSWLTVV.

In this sample, this clonotype turned up many times. The rearrangement uses TRBV12-3 or TRBV12-4 and TRBJ2-3, with 7 bases lining up with TRBD1. There are 13 residues in the CDR3. Unmatched junction bases numbered 7, after V lost 10 bases and J lost 3 bases. This CDR3 is CAIQGVRTDTQYF. In nucleotides, the CDR3 is TGTGCCATCCAGGGGGTTCGGACAGATACGCAGTATTTT.

The rearrangement joins TRBV27 to TRBJ2-1, with D uncertain. V shed 3 bases and J shed 7 bases, with 16 bases lying between them. The CDR3 consists of 15 residues. Germline lookup yields CDR1 MNHEY and CDR2 SMNVEV (reference sequence). As DNA, the CDR3 is TGTGCCAGCAGTTTTCCGGGCCCAGAGAGAAATGAGCAGTTCTTC. Protein: CASSFPGPERNEQFF.

The chain combines TRBV5-1 with TRBJ2-7; no clear D gene. V was trimmed by 2 bases and J by 6 bases, leaving 9 bases between them. Germline CDR1 reads SGHRS; CDR2 reads YFSETQ. This CDR3 spans 12 amino acids. CDR3 protein: CASSFLGSEQYF. In DNA, the CDR3 is TGCGCCAGCAGCTTTCTGGGGTCCGAGCAGTACTTC.

The sample holds many counts of this clonotype. The chain couples TRBV28 to TRBJ2-7; TRBD1 might be the D (6 bases). CDR3 size: 12 residues. CDR1 and CDR2 from the germline V gene are MDHEN and SYDVKM. Trimming pared 4 bases from V and 3 bases from J, leaving 7 bases between. CDR3 sequence reads: CASSSGDYEQYF. The CDR3 DNA sequence: TGTGCCAGCAGTTCAGGGGACTACGAGCAGTACTTC.

This clonotype was picked up a small number of times. The chain is built from TRBV30 and TRBJ1-2; D not resolved. V lost 3 bases and J 4 bases, leaving 9 bases between the germline ends. Germline loops: CDR1 GTSNPN, CDR2 SVGIG (reference sequence). This CDR3 region has 12 residues. The CDR3 nucleotides read TGTGCCTGGAGGGCAGCCTCCTATGGCTACACCTTC. It encodes CAWRAASYGYTF.

In this sample, this clonotype turned up a few times. For the CDR3, the DNA is TGTGCCAGCAGCTCCGGGCCTCCGAGGGGTCATGAGCAGTTCTTC. Its translation is CASSSGPPRGHEQFF. This sequence joins TRBV5-6 and TRBJ2-1; TRBD1 or TRBD2 may be the D gene (5 bases each). The V gene lost 3 bases and the J gene lost 8 bases, with 18 bases spanning the gap. Germline-derived CDR1 and CDR2 are SGHDT and YYEEEE. The CDR3 runs to 15 residues.

This clonotype was observed a few times. The chain couples TRBV24-1 to TRBJ2-2; a possible D gene is TRBD1 (6 bases). The germline gives CDR1 KGHDR, CDR2 SFDVKD. V dropped 2 bases and J dropped 2 bases, with 11 bases sitting between them. This CDR3 is built from 16 residues. The chain's CDR3 is CATSDYGTINTGELFF. CDR3 DNA: TGTGCCACCAGTGATTACGGGACAATTAACACCGGGGAGCTGTTTTTT.

The sample holds many counts of this clonotype. This chain uses TRBV30 with TRBJ2-1; D gene unclear. Per the germline V gene, CDR1 is GTSNPN and CDR2 is SVGIG (reference sequence). V was clipped by 0 bases and J by 8 bases, with 5 bases between them. This CDR3 has 11 residues. The CDR3 DNA is TGTGCCTGGAGTGTGGGCGATGAGCAGTTCTTC. Protein sequence: CAWSVGDEQFF.

This chain uses TRBV10-2 with TRBJ2-7; D might be TRBD2 (6 bases). The length of the CDR3 is 16 residues. Germline V lookup: CDR1 WSHSY, CDR2 SAAADI. With 5 bases removed from V and 1 base from J, the gap between germline ends came to 18 bases. The CDR3 spells CASSFLRTSPSYEQYF. The CDR3 coding sequence is TGCGCCAGCAGTTTCCTGCGTACTAGCCCGTCCTACGAGCAGTACTTC.

This clonotype showed up many times. This chain uses TRBV11-2 with TRBJ2-1; 10 nucleotides align to TRBD1. From germline, CDR1 is SGHAT and CDR2 FQNNGV. Trimming at V came to 3 bases and at J to 8 bases, leaving 7 bases not matched to a gene. This CDR3 spans 15 amino acids. This chain's CDR3 is CASSLGTGVLDEQFF. As DNA, the CDR3 is TGTGCCAGCAGCTTGGGGACAGGGGTGTTGGATGAGCAGTTCTTC.

This clonotype has more than one count but fewer than ten. This sequence joins TRBV20-1 and TRBJ1-1; D gene ambiguous. The CDR3 runs 13 residues. Germline values: CDR1 DFQATT, CDR2 SNEGSKA (reference sequence). Trimming removed 3 bases at V and 1 base at J, with 9 bases between. The CDR3 loop is CSASRQPNTEAFF. CDR3 DNA: TGCAGTGCTAGTCGGCAGCCGAACACTGAAGCTTTCTTT.

The rearrangement links TRBV12-3 or TRBV12-4 to TRBJ2-5; D might be TRBD1 (5 bases). The CDR3 length is 14 residues. Trimming pared 5 bases from V and 5 bases from J, leaving 15 bases between. The CDR3 is CASSRTSWWETQYF. In nucleotides, the CDR3 is TGTGCCAGCAGTCGGACATCCTGGTGGGAGACCCAGTACTTC.

At least ten counts were recorded for this clonotype. This chain links TRBV28 with TRBJ2-1, with 15 bases matching TRBD2. Germline CDR1 is MDHEN and CDR2 is SYDVKM. CDR3 length: 16 residues. J lost 7 bases, V lost 5 bases, and 6 bases had no gene match. Written as DNA, the CDR3 is TGTGCCAGCAGTACCAGGACTAGCGGGGGGGGAAATGAGCAGTTCTTC. It yields the protein CASSTRTSGGGNEQFF. The full variable domain, its missing parts supplied by reference TRBV28 and TRBJ2-1, is DVKVTQSSRYLVKRTGEKVFLECVQDMDHENMFWYRQDPGLGLRLIYFSYDVKMKEKGDIPEGYSVSREKKERFSLILESASTNQTSMYLCASSTRTSGGGNEQFFGPGTRLTVL.

This clonotype has a count of ten or more. V is TRBV20-1 and J is TRBJ1-1, with D hard to call. Germline V gene lookup returns CDR1 DFQATT and CDR2 SNEGSKA (reference sequence). The ends were cut back, 2 bases at V and 1 base at J, with 5 bases in the middle. This CDR3 has 12 amino acids. The CDR3 loop is CSARMGNTEAFF. CDR3 DNA sequence: TGCAGTGCTAGAATGGGGAACACTGAAGCTTTCTTT.

In its sample, this clonotype was seen a few times. V and J are TRBV7-2 and TRBJ2-2; possible D gene TRBD2, 6 bases. Trimming stripped 1 base from V and 3 bases from J, with 15 bases between. The CDR3 length is 17 residues. Germline-derived CDR1 and CDR2 are SGHTA and FQGNSA. DNA for the CDR3: TGTGCCAGCAGCTTAGTCGGAGTCGGGAGATACACCGGGGAGCTGTTTTTT. It yields the protein CASSLVGVGRYTGELFF.

About this clonotype itself: A much larger clone is a single base away; this may be a read error. The V and J genes are TRBV20-1 and TRBJ2-1; 14 bases fit TRBD2. The CDR3 is 17 residues long. Germline CDR1 is DFQATT and CDR2 is SNEGSKA (reference sequence). CDR3 bases: TGCAATGCTCCGACTAGCGGGAGGGCCGGCGCCTACAATGAGCAGTTCTTC. Amino acids: CNAPTSGRAGAYNEQFF.

The rearrangement uses TRBV7-6 and TRBJ2-7; D ambiguous. The V gene lost 7 bases and the J gene lost 5 bases, with 18 bases spanning the gap. This CDR3 contains 14 residues. Germline V gene data show CDR1 as SGHVS and CDR2 as FNYEAQ. CDR3 protein: CASNLVPRTDEQYF. The CDR3 DNA reads as TGTGCCAGCAACTTGGTCCCAAGGACGGACGAGCAGTACTTC.

V and J are TRBV30 and TRBJ2-1, with 9 bases that match TRBD2. CDR3 length: 12 residues. V shed 8 bases and J 13 bases; nucleotides not matched to a gene: 12. Germline lookup yields CDR1 GTSNPN and CDR2 SVGIG (reference sequence). The CDR3 region has the DNA TGTGCCGCGGAGGGGCTAGCGGGACGTCAGTTCTTC. Translation gives CAAEGLAGRQFF. The full variable domain, with the rest looked up from reference TRBV30 and TRBJ2-1, is SQTIHQWPATLVQPVGSPLSLECTVEGTSNPNLYWYRQAAGRGLQLLFYSVGIGQISSEVPQNLSASRPQDRQFILSSKKLLLSDSGFYLCAAEGLAGRQFFGPGTRLTVL.

In its sample, this clonotype was seen a few times. J is TRBJ2-1 and V is TRBV3-1; D possibly corresponds to TRBD1 (6 bases). CDR1 and CDR2 from the germline V gene are LGHDT and YNNKEL (reference sequence). Trimming removed 1 base at V and 15 bases at J, with 10 bases between. CDR3 length: 11 residues. CDR3 nucleotides: TGTGCCAGCAGCCAAGGGAGGACAGCGTTCTTC. This translates into CASSQGRTAFF.

This clonotype was detected a few times. The rearrangement links TRBV10-1 to TRBJ2-3; D might be TRBD2 (6 bases). The CDR3 consists of 17 residues. Germline V gene sequence: CDR1 WNHNN, CDR2 SYGVQD (reference sequence). Trimming took off 2 bases at V and 2 bases at J, with 17 bases between the two ends. The DNA of the CDR3 is TGCGCCAGCAGTGAGACCCCCGGGGGATCCTTCACAGATACGCAGTATTTT. Translating it yields CASSETPGGSFTDTQYF.